The clone carrying this TCR beta chain was picked up many times. The target antigen is unknown. These data come from a study of Graves' ophthalmopathy and Graves' hyperthyroidism. General observations from the study: Blood repertoires reportedly contained most expanded thyroid clonotypes above 0.001 frequency.

The hyperthyroidism patients had a new diagnosis of under 2 months' duration and were aged 18 to 65. TCR beta CDR3 amplification used RNA transcripts. RT-PCR with HTBI primers came first, then second-round multiplex PCR. TCRdb fed the multiplex PCR reads into MiXCR, producing one record per CDR3 protein. The sample has over a million distinct CDR3 sequences; 35% to 40% are singletons. Between the trimmed V and J ends, which lost 4 bases and 5 bases, there was a span of 23 bases. The CDR3 loop spans 17 amino acids. Looked up from germline, CDR1 is MGHDK and CDR2 is SYGVNS. Sequencing was performed on peripheral blood or thyroid tissue (not recorded which). The receptor was isolated from an adult man with Graves' hyperthyroidism. The chain employs TRBV25-1 and TRBJ2-5; D is tentatively TRBD1 or TRBD2 (5 bases each). CDR3 amino acids: CASSAPPGRKGSETQYF. The CDR3 region has the DNA TGTGCCAGCAGTGCCCCCCCGGGACGGAAAGGATCGGAGACCCAGTACTTC.